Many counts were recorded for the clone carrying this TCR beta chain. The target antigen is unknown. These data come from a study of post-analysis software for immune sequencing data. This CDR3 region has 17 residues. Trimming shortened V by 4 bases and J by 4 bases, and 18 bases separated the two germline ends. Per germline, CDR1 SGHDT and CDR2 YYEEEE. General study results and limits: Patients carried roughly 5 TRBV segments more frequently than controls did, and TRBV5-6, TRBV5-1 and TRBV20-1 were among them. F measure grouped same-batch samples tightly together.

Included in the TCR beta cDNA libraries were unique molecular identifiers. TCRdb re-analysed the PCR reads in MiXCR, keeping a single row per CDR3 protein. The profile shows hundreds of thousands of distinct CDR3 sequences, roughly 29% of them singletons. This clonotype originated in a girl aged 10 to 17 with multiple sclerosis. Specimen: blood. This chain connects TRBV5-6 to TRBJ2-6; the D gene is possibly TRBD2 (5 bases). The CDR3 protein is CASSDLSRTGGANVLTF. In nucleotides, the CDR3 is TGTGCCAGCAGCGATTTGTCTAGGACTGGAGGGGCCAACGTCCTGACTTTC.